The entry that follows covers one T cell receptor beta chain sequence. This entry belongs to a study of blood T cell repertoires in COVID-19. V lost 6 bases, J lost 4 bases, and 17 bases lay in between. The CDR3 is made up of 15 amino acids. The V gene's germline CDR1 is SNHLY and CDR2 FYNNEI. Measured with immunoSEQ multiplex PCR; TCRdb has only the in-frame clones, and not every one. Of roughly 140,000 clones in the sample, approximately 81% were seen once. The sample taken for sequencing was peripheral blood. This sequence originates from a woman between 55 and 75 years old with COVID-19, enrolled during active disease. V and J are TRBV2 and TRBJ2-3; unclear D gene. CDR3 nucleotide sequence: TGTGCCAGCAGCGGATCTAGTCGATCCCCAGATACGCAGTATTTT. Amino acid sequence: CASSGSSRSPDTQYF. The whole variable domain, remainder taken from reference TRBV2 and TRBJ2-3, is EPEVTQTPSHQVTQMGQEVILRCVPISNHLYFYWYRQILGQKVEFLVSFYNNEISEKSEIFDDQFSVERPDGSNFTLKIRSTKLEDSAMYFCASSGSSRSPDTQYFGPGTRLTVL.